The 12 T cell receptor beta chains in this list originate from one sample, sequenced in a study of post-analysis software for immune sequencing data. Unique molecular identifiers were built into the TCR beta cDNA libraries. TCRdb re-called the PCR reads through MiXCR, storing one row per CDR3 protein. In the table there are 400,000 to 500,000 distinct CDR3 sequences, roughly 38% of which are singletons. Broader study findings: Compared with controls, patients had more of about five TRBV segments, including TRBV5-6, TRBV5-1 and TRBV20-1.

No antigen has been identified for these receptors. Sequencing was carried out using blood. The receptor set was obtained from a girl aged 2 to 9 with multiple sclerosis.

This clonotype appeared a few times. The chain combines TRBV16 with TRBJ2-1; D gene unclear. Per germline, CDR1 KGHSY and CDR2 FQNENV. This CDR3 region has 16 residues. The V gene lost 0 bases and the J gene lost 1 base, with 10 bases spanning the gap. CDR3 sequence reads: CASSQSRRMSYNEQFF. The CDR3 region has the DNA TGTGCCAGCAGCCAATCGCGCCGAATGTCCTACAATGAGCAGTTCTTC.

In its sample, this clonotype was seen a few times. A much larger clone lies a single base off, so this may be a read error. J is TRBJ1-4 and V is TRBV7-6, with a possible D match to TRBD1 (6 bases). Trimming cost V 3 bases and J 8 bases, with 13 bases left between them. This CDR3 has 14 amino acids. Per germline, CDR1 SGHVS and CDR2 FNYEAQ. CDR3 sequence: CASSLSGRGEKLFF. For the CDR3, the DNA is TGTGCCAGCAGCTTGTCGGGCAGGGGCGAAAAACTGTTTTTT.

Concerning this clonotype: A much bigger clone sits one base away, suggesting this may be a read error. The rearrangement joins TRBV6-5 to TRBJ1-1; TRBD1 agrees at 9 bases. J lost 1 base, V lost 5 bases, and 2 bases had no gene match. This CDR3 comprises 14 residues. Germline CDR1 is MNHEY and CDR2 is SVGAGI. CDR3 in amino acids: CASSKQGANTEAFF. CDR3 DNA: TGTGCCAGCAGTAAACAGGGGGCGAACACTGAAGCTTTCTTT.

The rearrangement uses TRBV12-3 or TRBV12-4 and TRBJ2-3, with 7 bases that match TRBD1. V lost 2 bases and J lost 2; bases outside the gene matches: 7. This CDR3 is built from 16 residues. CDR3 region: CASSLLRGPFTDTQYF. Written as DNA, the CDR3 is TGTGCCAGCAGTTTATTAAGGGGGCCCTTCACAGATACGCAGTATTTT.

The chain is built from TRBV20-1 and TRBJ2-1, with 11 bases fitting TRBD2. Germline V gene data show CDR1 as DFQATT and CDR2 as SNEGSKA (reference sequence). CDR3 length equals 16 residues. V was clipped by 1 base and J by 4 bases; unmatched bases: 6. The CDR3 DNA reads TGCAGTGCTAGAGTACTAGCGGGAGACAGTTACAATGAGCAGTTCTTC. The encoded protein is CSARVLAGDSYNEQFF.

The CDR3 nucleotides are TGTGCCAGCAGCTCAACCGGGGGTGTAGCCAAAAACATTCAGTACTTC. Translating it yields CASSSTGGVAKNIQYF. The chain joins TRBV7-9 to TRBJ2-4; perhaps TRBD2 as D (6 bases). Per the germline V gene, CDR1 is SEHNR and CDR2 is FQNEAQ (reference sequence). This CDR3 has 16 amino acids. V was cut by 4 bases and J by 0 bases, with 13 bases left in between.

The chain couples TRBV6-1 to TRBJ2-3; TRBD2 agrees at 12 bases. The CDR3 extends over 18 amino acids. Germline CDR1 and CDR2: MNHNS and SASEGT. The ends lost 5 bases at V and 3 bases at J; junction bases unmatched: 12. The CDR3 nucleotides are TGTGCCAGCAGTACGAGGCTAGCGGGAGGGCTCACGACAGATACGCAGTATTTT. Protein product: CASSTRLAGGLTTDTQYF.

The V call is TRBV20-1, the J call TRBJ2-3; tentatively, D is TRBD1 (7 bases). The germline gives CDR1 DFQATT, CDR2 SNEGSKA (reference sequence). Trimming shortened V by 6 bases and J by 3 bases, and 19 bases separated the two germline ends. The CDR3 contains 15 residues. CDR3 region: CSATDPGGRTDTQYF. The CDR3, as DNA: TGCAGTGCGACCGACCCAGGGGGGCGGACAGATACGCAGTATTTT.

This clonotype was counted a single time. The chain has TRBV21-1 and TRBJ2-1. TRBV21-1 corresponds to a pseudogene. The CDR3 sequence is 16 residues long. CDR3 coding DNA: TGTGCCAGCAGCCTGCGTGGTAGCCCTCTCTACAATGAGCAGTTCTTC. The encoded protein is CASSLRGSPLYNEQFF.

This clonotype was counted once. The chain is built from TRBV20-1 and TRBJ1-5, with TRBD1 matching 7 bases. V shed 3 bases, J shed 6 bases, and the junction held 11 bases outside the gene matches. The CDR3 contains 15 residues. Germline CDR1 and CDR2: DFQATT and SNEGSKA (reference sequence). CDR3 in amino acids: CSASAAGTESQPQHF. CDR3 nucleotide sequence: TGCAGTGCTAGTGCGGCCGGGACAGAGAGTCAGCCCCAGCATTTT.

This chain joins TRBV2 and TRBJ1-2; possibly TRBD1 for D (5 bases). This CDR3 is built from 14 residues. The germline CDR1 and CDR2 sequences are SNHLY and FYNNEI. V was pared by 7 bases and J by 8 bases, with 20 bases between. The CDR3 here is CASTVDSVWGGYTF. CDR3 in DNA: TGTGCCAGCACCGTCGACAGTGTCTGGGGGGGCTACACCTTC. Supplemented by reference TRBV2 and TRBJ1-2, the full variable domain reads EPEVTQTPSHQVTQMGQEVILRCVPISNHLYFYWYRQILGQKVEFLVSFYNNEISEKSEIFDDQFSVERPDGSNFTLKIRSTKLEDSAMYFCASTVDSVWGGYTFGSGTRLTVV.

The rearrangement uses TRBV10-2 and TRBJ2-3, with TRBD2 as a possible D gene (6 bases). Germline assignment: CDR1 WSHSY and CDR2 SAAADI. The V end lost 5 bases, the J end lost 5 bases, and 17 bases lay between the germline ends. The CDR3 runs to 15 residues. CDR3 coding DNA: TGCGCCAGCAGTTCCGGACTAAGAATGATAGATACGCAGTATTTT. Translated: CASSSGLRMIDTQYF.